A selection of T cell receptor beta chains follows, all from one sample in a study of Graves' ophthalmopathy and Graves' hyperthyroidism. TCRdb fed the multiplex PCR reads into MiXCR, producing one record per CDR3 protein. The sample includes some 1.1 million distinct CDR3 sequences, 35% to 40% of them seen just once. Material: peripheral blood or thyroid tissue (not recorded which). Receptors were obtained from an adult man with Graves' hyperthyroidism. The CDR3 runs from the conserved cysteine through the conserved F or W. The D gene is left open where the match is weak. For some rows the clone size is stated as once, few or many, or as a class when expanded; others skip it.

j_call d_call clone_size v_call cdr3_nt cdr3_aa
TRBJ1-3 - - TRBV12-3/TRBV12-4 TGTGCCAGCAGCCGAATAACAGGGGGAAACACCATATATTTT CASSRITGGNTIYF
TRBJ1-2 TRBD1 few TRBV5-1 TGCGCCAGCAGCTTGGCGACAGGGGGTCTCCTTCTTCCCAAAGCTAACTATGGCTACACCTTC CASSLATGGLLLPKANYGYTF
TRBJ2-7 TRBD1 - TRBV7-2 TGTGCCAGCAGCTTCTCACAGGGGACATGCTGTTACGAGCAGTACTTC CASSFSQGTCCYEQYF
TRBJ2-6 - many TRBV12-3/TRBV12-4 TGTGCCAGCGGCTCCGAAGTACCGGCGGACTCTGGGGCCAACGTCCTGACTTTC CASGSEVPADSGANVLTF
TRBJ2-5 - - TRBV20-1 TGCAGTGCTAGAGATATGGGGGGAATGGAGACCCAGTACTTC CSARDMGGMETQYF
TRBJ2-5 TRBD2 - TRBV29-1 TGCAGCGTTGTCGGGGGGTTACCGACAGAGACCCAGTACTTC CSVVGGLPTETQYF
TRBJ1-1 - many TRBV19 TGTGCCAGTAGTATAGTCCCAGGACAGAACACTGAAGCTTTCTTT CASSIVPGQNTEAFF
TRBJ1-2 - many TRBV9 TGTGCCAGCAGCGTAGCGTCCAGTCCCTATGGCTACACCTTC CASSVASSPYGYTF
TRBJ2-3 - - TRBV2 TGTGCCAGCAGCCTGGGCAGGACTAGCACAGATACGCAGTATTTT CASSLGRTSTDTQYF
TRBJ1-2 TRBD1 - TRBV5-1 TGCGCCAGCAGCGGGGGACAGGGGTCCGATGGCTACACCTTC CASSGGQGSDGYTF
TRBJ2-5 - few TRBV5-4 TGTGCCAGCAGCTTCGGACTAAGGGCCCGAGAGACCCAGTACTTC CASSFGLRARETQYF
TRBJ1-3 TRBD1 - TRBV10-3 TGTGCCATCAGTGTGGGGGGCAGGGGGCAGGGAAACACCATATATTTT CAISVGGRGQGNTIYF
TRBJ1-6 - many TRBV7-2 TGTGCCAGCAGCTTAAGGCAGGGTGGACACCTCCACTTT CASSLRQGGHLHF
TRBJ2-5 TRBD1 many TRBV13 TGTGCCAGCAGCTCAGACAGGGTGGCGACCCAGTACTTC CASSSDRVATQYF
TRBJ1-6 - many TRBV7-9 TGTGCCAGCAGCTATCAGGGACATAATTCACCCCTCCACTTT CASSYQGHNSPLHF
TRBJ2-7 TRBD2 once TRBV9 TGTGCCAGCAGCGTCAGCGGGAGAGCTTCCGGGCAGTACTTC CASSVSGRASGQYF
TRBJ1-3 - many TRBV20-1 TGCAGTGCTAGCCCGGGGGGCGGAAACACCATATATTTT CSASPGGGNTIYF
TRBJ1-5 - - TRBV12-3/TRBV12-4 TGTGCCAGCACGTTTTGGGGCACGGGGGCGAATCAGCCCCAGCATTTT CASTFWGTGANQPQHF
TRBJ2-2 - - TRBV5-4 TGTGCCAGCAGCCACGCTGGGGGGCGGAACGGGGAGCTGTTTTTT CASSHAGGRNGELFF
TRBJ1-3 TRBD1 few TRBV7-2 TGTGCCAGCAGCCCGGACAGGGGGGGAAACACCATATATTTT CASSPDRGGNTIYF
TRBJ2-6 TRBD1 - TRBV7-9 TGTGCCAGCAGCTTAGGATACAGGGGCACTGAAGCTTTC CASSLGYRGTEAF
TRBJ2-7 TRBD2 - TRBV2 TGTGCCAGCAGTGAAGCAGGACTAGCTCACTACGAGCAGTACTTC CASSEAGLAHYEQYF
TRBJ1-2 TRBD1 many TRBV10-3 TGTGCCAGCTCCGACAGGGCAAATGGCTACACCTTC CASSDRANGYTF
TRBJ1-3 - - TRBV18 TGTGCCAGCTCACCGAGTAAATCTGGAAACACCATATATTTT CASSPSKSGNTIYF
TRBJ2-5 - many TRBV5-1 TGCGCCAGCAGCCCCAGCCTTCAGACCCAGTACTTC CASSPSLQTQYF
TRBJ2-5 TRBD1 - TRBV7-2 TGTGCCAGCAGCTTCTTCCCGGGACAGGGGGCGCGGGAGACCCAGTACTTC CASSFFPGQGARETQYF
TRBJ2-7 - many TRBV15 TGTGCCACCAGTACAGAGGCCACTACCTTCTACGAGCAGTACTTC CATSTEATTFYEQYF
TRBJ2-5 TRBD1 - TRBV19 TGTGCCAGTAGGCGCCGGGACAGGGTAGGAGAGACCCAGTACTTC CASRRRDRVGETQYF
TRBJ1-1 - - TRBV6-1 TGTGCCAGCAGTACCTCAGACCGGGGCAGGACTGAAGCTTTCTTT CASSTSDRGRTEAFF
TRBJ2-5 - - TRBV5-1 TGCGCCCGCAGCTTATTAGGGGACAAGTACCAAGAGACCCAGTACTTC CARSLLGDKYQETQYF
TRBJ2-5 TRBD1 - TRBV12-3/TRBV12-4 TGTGCCAGCAGCGGGACAGTCACACAAGAGACCCAGTGCTTC CASSGTVTQETQCF
TRBJ1-6 - many TRBV20-1 TGCAGTGCCCCTAATCTTAACTCACCCCTCCACTTT CSAPNLNSPLHF
TRBJ2-2 - - TRBV20-1 TGCAGTGCTAGACCAGACGCAAGGGACACCGGGGAGCTGTTTTTT CSARPDARDTGELFF
TRBJ2-7 - many TRBV4-1 TGCGCCAGCAGCCAAGAAGCGCAGGACGAGCAGTACTTC CASSQEAQDEQYF
TRBJ2-5 TRBD1 - TRBV10-2 TGCGCCAGCAGGAGCGAGGGTTGGACAGGGGAGTTGTACTTC CASRSEGWTGELYF
TRBJ2-7 TRBD2 many TRBV12-3/TRBV12-4 TGTGCATCCGGGACTAACTACGAGCAGTACTTC CASGTNYEQYF
TRBJ1-2 TRBD1 few TRBV19 TGTGCCAGTAGTATAATCGCACAGGGGCTGCGGGGCTACACCTTC CASSIIAQGLRGYTF
TRBJ1-5 TRBD1 - TRBV7-8 TGTGCCAGCAGCCAGGGACAGGGGCCCCAGGCGCCCCAGCATTTT CASSQGQGPQAPQHF
TRBJ1-5 TRBD1 - TRBV4-1 TGCGCCAGCTCGCCCGGGACAGGGGACAATCAGCCCCAGCATTTT CASSPGTGDNQPQHF
TRBJ1-4 - - TRBV28 TGTGCCAGCGTCGGGGGGCAAACGGTAAAACTGTTTTTT CASVGGQTVKLFF
TRBJ2-7 TRBD1 many TRBV5-1 TGCGCCAGTCAGCCCCAGGGGGCGGGCGACGAGCAGTACTTC CASQPQGAGDEQYF
TRBJ1-1 - - TRBV6-2/TRBV6-3 TGTGCCAGCAGTTACGTACCCAGGGAAGCTTTCTTT CASSYVPREAFF
TRBJ2-7 TRBD2 few TRBV5-4 TGCGCCAGCAGCCAAGCCCTAGCGGGATATAACGAGCAGTACTTC CASSQALAGYNEQYF
TRBJ2-7 - few TRBV20-1 TGCAGCTCACGAGAATCGGGCGAGCAGTACTTC CSSRESGEQYF
TRBJ2-5 - - TRBV6-5 TGTGCCAGCAGCTCCCTCGCCGGGGGCGGGACCCAGTACTTC CASSSLAGGGTQYF
TRBJ2-7 TRBD1 few TRBV5-5 TGTGCCAGCAGCTATACAGGGGCGTGGGAGCAGTACTTC CASSYTGAWEQYF
TRBJ2-5 TRBD2 - TRBV7-9 TGTGCCAGCAGCTCGGCGTCCGGGACTACGCAACGGGCCCAGTACTTC CASSSASGTTQRAQYF